This T cell receptor beta chain was identified during a study of T cell changes during pregnancy in multiple sclerosis. Produced via immunoSEQ multiplex PCR; TCRdb's table is partial and in-frame only. The sample holds tens of thousands of clones, about 90% seen once. The V and J ends lost 7 bases and 5 bases, in that order; junction bases with no gene match: 5. Looked up from germline, CDR1 is SEHNR and CDR2 is FQNEAQ (reference sequence). The CDR3 sequence is 13 residues long. This sequence joins TRBV7-9 and TRBJ2-7, with 10 nucleotides matching TRBD2. The material sequenced was CD4+ T cells from peripheral blood mononuclear cells, taken in the second trimester of pregnancy. The receptor was derived from a female donor with multiple sclerosis, enrolled in a pregnancy study. The CDR3 region has the DNA TGTGCCAGCACCTCTAGCGGGAGCAACGAGCAGTACTTC. It is translated as CASTSSGSNEQYF.